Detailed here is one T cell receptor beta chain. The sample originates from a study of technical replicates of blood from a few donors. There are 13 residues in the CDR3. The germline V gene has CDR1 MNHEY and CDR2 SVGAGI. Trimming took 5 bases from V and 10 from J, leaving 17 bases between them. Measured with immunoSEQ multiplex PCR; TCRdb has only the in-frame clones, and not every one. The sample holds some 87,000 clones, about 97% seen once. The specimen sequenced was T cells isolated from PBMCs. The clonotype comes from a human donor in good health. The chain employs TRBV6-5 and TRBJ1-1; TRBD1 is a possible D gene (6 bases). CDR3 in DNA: TGTGCCAGCAGTCCAGGGGTCTCCACCGTAGCTTTCTTT. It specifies CASSPGVSTVAFF.